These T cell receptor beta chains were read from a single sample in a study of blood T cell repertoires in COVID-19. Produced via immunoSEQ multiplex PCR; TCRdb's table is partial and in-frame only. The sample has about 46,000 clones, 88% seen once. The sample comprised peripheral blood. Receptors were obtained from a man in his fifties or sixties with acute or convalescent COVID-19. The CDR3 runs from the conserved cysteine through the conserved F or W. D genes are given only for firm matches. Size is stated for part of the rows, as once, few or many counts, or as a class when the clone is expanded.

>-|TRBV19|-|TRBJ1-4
TGTGCCAGTAGATTTTCAGAGGGATTTGTTGCTAATGAAAAACTGTTTTTT
CASRFSEGFVANEKLFF
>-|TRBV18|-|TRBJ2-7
TGTGCCAGCTCACCGGCGGCCACCTACGAGCAGTACTTC
CASSPAATYEQYF
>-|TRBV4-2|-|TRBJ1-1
TGTGCCAGCAAAACAATCATGAACACTGAAGCTTTCTTT
CASKTIMNTEAFF
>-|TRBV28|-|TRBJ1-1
TGTGCCAGCATCGGGAACACTGAAGCTTTCTTT
CASIGNTEAFF
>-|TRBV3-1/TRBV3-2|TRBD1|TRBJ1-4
TGTGCCAGCAGTCGGGACAGGGATGAAAAACTGTTTTTT
CASSRDRDEKLFF
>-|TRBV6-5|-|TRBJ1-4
TGTGCCAGCAGTTACTCGGGAGCAACTAATGAAAAACTGTTTTTT
CASSYSGATNEKLFF
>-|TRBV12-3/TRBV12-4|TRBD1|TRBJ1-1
TGTGCCAGCAGTTTACGCGGGACAGGGTACGCTTTCTTT
CASSLRGTGYAFF
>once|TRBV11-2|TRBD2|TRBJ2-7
TGTGCCAGCAGCGTTTTTGGACTAGCATCGTACGAGCAGTACTTC
CASSVFGLASYEQYF
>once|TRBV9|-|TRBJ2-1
TGTGCCAGCAGCGTAGCCCCAGGCCCCTGGAATGAGCAGTTCTTC
CASSVAPGPWNEQFF
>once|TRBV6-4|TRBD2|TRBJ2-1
TGTGCCAGCAGTGCTCTAGCGGGGGCAAACAATGAGCAGTTCTTC
CASSALAGANNEQFF
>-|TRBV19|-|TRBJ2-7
TGTGCCAGTAGCGTGACACACTCCTACGAGCAGTACTTC
CASSVTHSYEQYF
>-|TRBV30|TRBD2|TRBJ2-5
TGTGCCTGGGCCCCCCGACTAGCGCGGGGAGAGACCCAGTACTTC
CAWAPRLARGETQYF
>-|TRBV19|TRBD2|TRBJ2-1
TGTGCCAGCCAGGGACTAGCGGCTCCGGGGGAGCAGTTCTTC
CASQGLAAPGEQFF
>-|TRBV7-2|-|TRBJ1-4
TGTGCCAGCAGCCACCTAACAGGAGAGGACGAAAAACTGTTTTTT
CASSHLTGEDEKLFF
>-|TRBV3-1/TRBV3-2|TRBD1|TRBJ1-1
TGTGCCAGCAGCAGACAGGGGGCGTCCCCGGACACTGAAGCTTTCTTT
CASSRQGASPDTEAFF
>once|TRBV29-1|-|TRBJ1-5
TGCAGCGTTGTAACAGCTAATAGCAATCAGCCCCAGCATTTT
CSVVTANSNQPQHF
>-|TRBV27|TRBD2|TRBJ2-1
TGTGCCAGCAGTGTTCTAGCGGGAGGGCCCGGCGAGCAGTTCTTC
CASSVLAGGPGEQFF
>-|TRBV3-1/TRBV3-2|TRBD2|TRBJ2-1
TGTGCCAGCAGCCTGGACGAGACTAGCGGGACTTACAATGAGCAGTTCTTC
CASSLDETSGTYNEQFF
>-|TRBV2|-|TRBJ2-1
TGTGCCAGCCCAACCTACAATGAGCAGTTCTTC
CASPTYNEQFF
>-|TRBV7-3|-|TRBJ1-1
TGTGCCAGCAGCCCAACAGGGAACACTGAAGCTTTCTTT
CASSPTGNTEAFF
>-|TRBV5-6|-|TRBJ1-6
TGTGCCAGCAGCTTGGGGGACTGGGGCTCACCCCTCCACTTT
CASSLGDWGSPLHF
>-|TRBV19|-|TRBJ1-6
TGTGCCAGTAGTATAGAAGGGACATCAGGGTCGGCTTCACCCCTCCACTTT
CASSIEGTSGSASPLHF
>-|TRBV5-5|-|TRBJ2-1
TGTGCCAGCAGCTTTAGCCCTCCGGTCGACAATGAGCAGTTCTTC
CASSFSPPVDNEQFF
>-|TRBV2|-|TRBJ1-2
TGTGCCAGCAGTGGGGGACGGAGGGGCTATGGCTACACCTTC
CASSGGRRGYGYTF
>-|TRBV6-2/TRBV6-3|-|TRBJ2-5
TGTGCCAGCAGTTACTGGACACAAGAGACCCAGTACTTC
CASSYWTQETQYF
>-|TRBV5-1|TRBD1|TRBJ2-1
TGCGCCAGCAGCTTGTCCTGGGACAGCGACAATGAGCAGTTCTTC
CASSLSWDSDNEQFF
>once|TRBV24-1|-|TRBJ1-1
TGTGCCACCAGTGACGGGGTCAAGAAGACTGAAGCTTTCTTT
CATSDGVKKTEAFF
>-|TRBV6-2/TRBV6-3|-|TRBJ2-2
TGTGCCAGCAGTTACTCCGGGACATATACCGGGGAGCTGTTTTTT
CASSYSGTYTGELFF
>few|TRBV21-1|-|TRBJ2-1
TGTGCCAGCAGCAAAGGGGTGGCGGGAGGGCCTTATGAGCAGTTCTTC
CASSKGVAGGPYEQFF
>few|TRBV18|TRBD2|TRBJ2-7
TGTGCCAGCTCACCAAACGGGCCGGGAGGGTCCTACGAGCAGTACTTC
CASSPNGPGGSYEQYF
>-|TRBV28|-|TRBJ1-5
TGTGCCAGCAGTTTAGGTGACAAGCATCAGCCCCAGCATTTT
CASSLGDKHQPQHF
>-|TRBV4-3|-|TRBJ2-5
TGCGCCAGCAGCCAAGATCCAGGTGGACAAGAGACCCAGTACTTC
CASSQDPGGQETQYF
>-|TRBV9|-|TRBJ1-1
TGTGCCAGCAGCGCGGACAGCAATGAAGCTTTCTTT
CASSADSNEAFF
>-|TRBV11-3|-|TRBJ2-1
TGTGCCAGCAGCTTAGGTGGTGGTGGAGGGAATGAGCAGTTCTTC
CASSLGGGGGNEQFF
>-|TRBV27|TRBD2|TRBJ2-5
TGTGCCAGCAGTTTAGCGGGAGCTCAAGAGACCCAGTACTTC
CASSLAGAQETQYF
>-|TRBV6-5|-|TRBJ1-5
TGTGCCAGCACGCTGATTCGGGGTACGGATCAGCCCCAGCATTTT
CASTLIRGTDQPQHF
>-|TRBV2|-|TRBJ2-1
TGTGCCAGCAGTTTAGCGGATAACTCCTACAATGAGCAGTTCTTC
CASSLADNSYNEQFF
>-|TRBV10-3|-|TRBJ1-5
TGTGCCATCAGTGAGTCCGGGGGGGAGGGTCAGCCCCAGCATTTT
CAISESGGEGQPQHF
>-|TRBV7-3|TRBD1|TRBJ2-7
TGTGCCAGCAGCACCTTACCCGGGACAGAGACGTACTTC
CASSTLPGTETYF
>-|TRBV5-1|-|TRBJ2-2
TGCGCCAGCAGCGGGGGGCAGGGGGCCGGGGAGCTGTTTTTT
CASSGGQGAGELFF
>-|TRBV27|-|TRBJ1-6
TGTGCCAGCAGTTCCCCCCGCGGGGGCTCCTATAATTCACCCCTCCACTTT
CASSSPRGGSYNSPLHF
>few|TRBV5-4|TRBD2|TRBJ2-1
TGTGCCAGCAGCTCAGCGGGAGGGTTAGATGAGCAGTTCTTC
CASSSAGGLDEQFF
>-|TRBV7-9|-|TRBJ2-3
TGTGCCAGCAGCTGGGGACTGGCCTCAGATACGCAGTATTTT
CASSWGLASDTQYF
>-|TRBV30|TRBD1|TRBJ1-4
TGTGCCTGGAGCTCCGGGACAGGGGGAGGAACTAATGAAAAACTGTTTTTT
CAWSSGTGGGTNEKLFF
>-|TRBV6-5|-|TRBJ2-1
TGTGCCAGCAGTTACTCGAGCGTCCTCTTTAACAATGAGCAGTTCTTC
CASSYSSVLFNNEQFF
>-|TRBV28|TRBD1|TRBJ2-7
TGTGCCAGCAGTTCAGGGACAGGGGGCGGACACTACGAGCAGTACTTC
CASSSGTGGGHYEQYF
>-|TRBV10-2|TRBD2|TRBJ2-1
TGCGCCAGCAGTGAGTCGGGGCGGGGGGCGGACAATGAGCAGTTCTTC
CASSESGRGADNEQFF
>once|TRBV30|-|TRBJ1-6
TGTGCCGGGGCGTGGGGCCTCGGAGGGTATAATTCACCCCTCCACTTT
CAGAWGLGGYNSPLHF
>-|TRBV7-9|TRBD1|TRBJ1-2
TGTGCCAGCAGCCCTGCCGGGACAGGGTTTGGCTACACCTTC
CASSPAGTGFGYTF
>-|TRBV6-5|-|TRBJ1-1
TGTGCCAGCAGTTTAGCCAGGGAGGGCACTGAAGCTTTCTTT
CASSLAREGTEAFF
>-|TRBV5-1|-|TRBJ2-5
TGCGCCAGCAGCTTGTGGGGGCACCAAGAGACCCAGTACTTC
CASSLWGHQETQYF
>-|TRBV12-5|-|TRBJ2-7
TGTGCTAGTGGGCGGGACGCGTCCCCCTACGAGCAGTACTTC
CASGRDASPYEQYF
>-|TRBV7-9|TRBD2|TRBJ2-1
TGTGCCAGCAGCGGGAGCGGGGGGAATGAGCAGTTCTTC
CASSGSGGNEQFF
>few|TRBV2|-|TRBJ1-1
TGTGCCAGCAGTGAAAGTCGGGGTGAGGGCACTGAAGCTTTCTTT
CASSESRGEGTEAFF
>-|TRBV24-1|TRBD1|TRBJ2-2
TGTGCCACCAGTGATTGGGGGACAGGAGTCACCGGGGAGCTGTTTTTT
CATSDWGTGVTGELFF